This T cell receptor (beta chain) was captured in a study of T cells in tumors after PD-1 blockade. Study information: No patient had prior checkpoint blockade, systemic immunosuppression, or radiotherapy within 4 weeks.

TCRdb's table, derived via immunoSEQ multiplex PCR, lists solely in-frame clones and lacks some. Of 9,000 to 15,000 clones listed, 60% to 80% are singletons. With 0 bases clipped from V and 5 bases from J, the junction kept 1 base outside the gene matches. CDR1 and CDR2 (germline): MGHRA, YSYEKL. CDR3 length: 15 residues. This sequence was found in a human donor with basal cell carcinoma. The rearrangement uses TRBV4-1 and TRBJ2-3, with 11 bases lining up with TRBD2. The specimen comprised tumor tissue, sampled before anti-PD-1 treatment. In DNA, the CDR3 is TGCGCCAGCAGCCAAGATGGACTAGCGGGAGATACGCAGTATTTT. This sequence encodes CASSQDGLAGDTQYF.